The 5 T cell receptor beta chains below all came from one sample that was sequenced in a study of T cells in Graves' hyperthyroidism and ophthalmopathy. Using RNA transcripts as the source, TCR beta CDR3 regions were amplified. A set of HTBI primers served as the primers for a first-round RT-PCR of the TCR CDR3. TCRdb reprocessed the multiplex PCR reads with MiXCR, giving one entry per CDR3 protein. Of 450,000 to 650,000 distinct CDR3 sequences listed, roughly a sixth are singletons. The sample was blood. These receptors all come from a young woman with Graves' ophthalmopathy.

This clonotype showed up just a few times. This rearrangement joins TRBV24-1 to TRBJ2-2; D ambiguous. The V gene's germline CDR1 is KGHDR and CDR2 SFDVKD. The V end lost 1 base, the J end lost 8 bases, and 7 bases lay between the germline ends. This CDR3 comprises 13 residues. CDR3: CATSDFSTGELFF. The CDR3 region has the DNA TGTGCCACCAGTGATTTCTCGACTGGGGAGCTGTTTTTT.

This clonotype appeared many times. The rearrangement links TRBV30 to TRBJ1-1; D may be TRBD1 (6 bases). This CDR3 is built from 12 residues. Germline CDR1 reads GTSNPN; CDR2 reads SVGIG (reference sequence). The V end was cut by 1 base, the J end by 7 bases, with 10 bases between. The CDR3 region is CAWSARGGEAFF. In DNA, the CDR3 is TGTGCCTGGAGTGCCCGAGGGGGTGAAGCTTTCTTT. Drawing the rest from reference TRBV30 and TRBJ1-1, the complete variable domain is SQTIHQWPATLVQPVGSPLSLECTVEGTSNPNLYWYRQAAGRGLQLLFYSVGIGQISSEVPQNLSASRPQDRQFILSSKKLLLSDSGFYLCAWSARGGEAFFGQGTRLTVV.

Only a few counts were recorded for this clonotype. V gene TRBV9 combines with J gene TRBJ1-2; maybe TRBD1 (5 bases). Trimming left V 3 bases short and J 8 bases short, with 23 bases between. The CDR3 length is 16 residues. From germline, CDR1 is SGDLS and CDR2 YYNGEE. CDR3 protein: CASSADGQGRTKGYTF. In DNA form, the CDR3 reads TGTGCCAGCAGCGCCGATGGGCAGGGACGGACTAAAGGCTACACCTTC.

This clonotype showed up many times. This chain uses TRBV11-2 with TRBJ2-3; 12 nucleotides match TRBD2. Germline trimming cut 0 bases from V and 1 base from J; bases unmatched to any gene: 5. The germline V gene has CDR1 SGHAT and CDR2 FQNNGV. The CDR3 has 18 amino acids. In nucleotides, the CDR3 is TGTGCCAGCAGCTTAGAGGCTAGCGGGAGGGCCGGCACAGATACGCAGTATTTT. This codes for CASSLEASGRAGTDTQYF.

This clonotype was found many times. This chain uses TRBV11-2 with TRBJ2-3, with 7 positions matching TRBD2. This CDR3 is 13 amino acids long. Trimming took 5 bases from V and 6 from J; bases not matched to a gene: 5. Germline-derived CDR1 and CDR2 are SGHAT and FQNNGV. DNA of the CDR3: TGTGCCAGCAGCCGCTGGCGGGGGGATACGCAGTATTTT. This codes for CASSRWRGDTQYF.